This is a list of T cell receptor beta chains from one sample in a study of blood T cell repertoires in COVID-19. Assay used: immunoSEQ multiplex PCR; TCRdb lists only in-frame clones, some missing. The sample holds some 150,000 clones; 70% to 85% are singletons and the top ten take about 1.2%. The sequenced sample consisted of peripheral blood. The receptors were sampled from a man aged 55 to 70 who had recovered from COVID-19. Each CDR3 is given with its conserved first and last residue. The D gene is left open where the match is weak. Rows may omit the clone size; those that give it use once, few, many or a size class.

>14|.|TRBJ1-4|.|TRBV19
CATRGSGPDEKLFF
TGTGCCACCAGGGGATCCGGGCCTGATGAAAAACTGTTTTTT
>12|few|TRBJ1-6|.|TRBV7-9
CASSLGESPLHF
TGTGCCAGCAGCCTGGGAGAGTCACCCCTCCACTTT
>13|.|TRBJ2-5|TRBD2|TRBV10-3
CAISASGEETQYF
TGTGCCATCAGCGCTAGCGGGGAAGAGACCCAGTACTTC
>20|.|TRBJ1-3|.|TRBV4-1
CASSQEGSWNRASSGNTIYF
TGCGCCAGCAGCCAAGAGGGGAGTTGGAACAGGGCAAGCTCTGGAAACACCATATATTTT
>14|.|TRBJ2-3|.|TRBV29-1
CSVAGSVVGDTQYF
TGCAGCGTTGCAGGTTCCGTAGTCGGAGATACGCAGTATTTT
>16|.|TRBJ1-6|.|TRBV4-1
CASSQARGLSNSPLHF
TGCGCCAGCAGCCAGGCACGAGGGCTCTCTAATTCACCCCTCCACTTT
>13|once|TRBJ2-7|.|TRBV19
CASSNTGPREQYF
TGTGCCAGTAGTAATACCGGCCCTAGAGAGCAGTACTTC
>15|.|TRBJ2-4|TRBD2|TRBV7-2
CASSLGTSNKNIQYF
TGTGCCAGCAGCTTAGGGACTAGCAACAAAAACATTCAGTACTTC
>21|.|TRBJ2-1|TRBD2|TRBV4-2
CASSQVLARLAGGQVFDEQFF
TGTGCCAGCAGCCAAGTTTTAGCCAGACTAGCGGGGGGCCAAGTGTTTGATGAGCAGTTCTTC
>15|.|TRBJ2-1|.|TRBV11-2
CASSLDGDGYNEQFF
TGTGCCAGCAGCTTAGACGGAGACGGGTACAATGAGCAGTTCTTC
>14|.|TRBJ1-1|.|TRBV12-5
CASVPGHKNTEAFF
TGTGCTAGTGTACCGGGACACAAGAACACTGAAGCTTTCTTT
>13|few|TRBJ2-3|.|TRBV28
CATDVAGTDTQYF
TGTGCCACCGACGTAGCTGGCACAGATACGCAGTATTTT
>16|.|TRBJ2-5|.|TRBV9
CASSVVGAVGQETQYF
TGTGCCAGCAGCGTAGTAGGGGCCGTGGGTCAAGAGACCCAGTACTTC
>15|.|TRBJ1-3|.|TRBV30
CAWSVPRTTGNTIYF
TGTGCCTGGAGTGTACCCAGGACAACTGGAAACACCATATATTTT
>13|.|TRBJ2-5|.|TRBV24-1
CATSSGSRETQYF
TGTGCCACCAGTTCCGGGTCCCGGGAGACCCAGTACTTC
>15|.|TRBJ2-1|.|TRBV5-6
CASSLTGFPINEQFF
TGTGCCAGCAGCTTGACAGGGTTCCCTATCAATGAGCAGTTCTTC
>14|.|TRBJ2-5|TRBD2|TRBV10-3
CAISESGGKETQYF
TGTGCCATCAGTGAGAGCGGGGGCAAAGAGACCCAGTACTTC
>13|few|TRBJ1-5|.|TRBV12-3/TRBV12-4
CASSLAPNQPQHF
TGTGCCAGCAGTTTAGCCCCTAATCAGCCCCAGCATTTT
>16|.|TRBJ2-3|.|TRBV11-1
CASSLGTRYPRDTQYF
TGTGCCAGCAGCTTGGGGACACGGTATCCCCGCGATACGCAGTATTTT
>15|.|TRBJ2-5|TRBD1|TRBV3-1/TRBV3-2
CASSPITGAPRSQYF
TGTGCCAGCAGCCCCATCACAGGGGCCCCAAGGAGCCAGTACTTC
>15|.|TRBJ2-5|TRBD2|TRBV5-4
CASSSSGGAWETQYF
TGTGCCAGCAGTTCTAGCGGGGGGGCCTGGGAGACCCAGTACTTC
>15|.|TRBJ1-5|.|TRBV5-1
CASSLAGGSNQPQHF
TGCGCCAGCAGCTTGGCCGGAGGGTCTAATCAGCCCCAGCATTTT
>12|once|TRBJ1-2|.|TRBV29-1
CSVEHSDYGYTF
TGCAGCGTTGAACACAGTGACTATGGCTACACCTTC
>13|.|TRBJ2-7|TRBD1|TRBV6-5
CASSWGQLYEQYF
TGTGCCAGCAGTTGGGGACAGCTCTACGAGCAGTACTTC
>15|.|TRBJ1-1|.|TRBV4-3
CASSSAEGGNTEAFF
TGCGCCAGCAGCTCTGCGGAGGGCGGGAACACTGAAGCTTTCTTT
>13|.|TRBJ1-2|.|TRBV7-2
CASSSHRKGVYTF
TGTGCCAGCAGCTCCCACAGGAAAGGCGTCTACACCTTC
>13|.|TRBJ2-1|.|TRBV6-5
CASRSTEYNEQFF
TGTGCCAGCAGAAGTACAGAGTACAATGAACAGTTCTTC
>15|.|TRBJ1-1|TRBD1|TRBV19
CASRPGQGAWTEAFF
TGTGCCAGTAGACCAGGACAGGGGGCTTGGACTGAAGCTTTCTTT
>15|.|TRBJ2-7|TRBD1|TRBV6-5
CASSPDRGNTYEQYF
TGTGCCAGCAGTCCCGACAGGGGAAACACCTACGAGCAGTACTTC
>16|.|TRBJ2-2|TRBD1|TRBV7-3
CASSLEGTGDTGELFF
TGTGCCAGCAGCTTAGAAGGGACAGGAGACACCGGGGAGCTGTTTTTT
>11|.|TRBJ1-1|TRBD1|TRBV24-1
CATSDGTGGFF
TGTGCCACCAGTGATGGGACAGGGGGTTTCTTT
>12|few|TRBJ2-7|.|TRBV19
CASSIGSYEQYF
TGTGCCAGTAGTATAGGCAGCTACGAGCAGTACTTC
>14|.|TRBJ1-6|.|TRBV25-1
CASHLGGGNSPLHF
TGTGCCAGCCATCTGGGGGGGGGCAATTCACCCCTCCACTTT
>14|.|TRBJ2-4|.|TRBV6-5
CASSRGQAKNIQYF
TGTGCCAGCAGCCGGGGACAAGCCAAAAACATTCAGTACTTC
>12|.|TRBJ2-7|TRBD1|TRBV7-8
CASSSLQGRQYF
TGTGCCAGCAGCTCGTTACAGGGGAGGCAGTACTTC
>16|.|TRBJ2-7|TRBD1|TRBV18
CASSLTRDRGSYEQYF
TGTGCCAGCTCACTCACCCGGGACAGGGGCTCCTACGAGCAGTACTTC
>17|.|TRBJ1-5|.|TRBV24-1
CATSDLFGARVSQPQHF
TGTGCCACCAGTGATTTGTTTGGGGCTAGGGTTAGTCAGCCCCAGCATTTT
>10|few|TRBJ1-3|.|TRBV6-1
CASSELTIYF
TGTGCCAGCAGTGAATTAACCATATATTTT
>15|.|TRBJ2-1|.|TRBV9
CASSVDRAPYNEQFF
TGTGCCAGCAGCGTAGACAGGGCACCCTACAATGAGCAGTTCTTC
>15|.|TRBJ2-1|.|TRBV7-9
CASSPSRVSPNEQFF
TGTGCCAGCAGCCCCTCCAGGGTCTCGCCCAATGAGCAGTTCTTC
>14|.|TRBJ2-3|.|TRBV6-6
CASSYVSAVDTQYF
TGTGCCAGCAGTTACGTCAGCGCGGTAGATACGCAGTATTTT
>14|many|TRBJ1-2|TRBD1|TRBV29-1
CSADPWTGMWGYTF
TGCAGCGCCGATCCTTGGACAGGGATGTGGGGCTACACCTTC
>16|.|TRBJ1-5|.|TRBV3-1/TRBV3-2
CASSPQGGRGNQPQHF
TGTGCCAGCAGCCCCCAGGGAGGGAGAGGCAATCAGCCCCAGCATTTT
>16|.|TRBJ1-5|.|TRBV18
CASSPVGGVGNQPQHF
TGTGCCAGCTCACCCGTCGGGGGAGTGGGCAATCAGCCCCAGCATTTT
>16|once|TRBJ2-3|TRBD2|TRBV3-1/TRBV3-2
CASSQPAGGRTDTQYF
TGTGCCAGCAGCCAGCCGGCGGGGGGGCGCACAGATACGCAGTATTTT
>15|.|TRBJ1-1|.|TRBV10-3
CAISELQGMNTEAFF
TGTGCCATCAGTGAGCTTCAGGGGATGAACACTGAAGCTTTCTTT
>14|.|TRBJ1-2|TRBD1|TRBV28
CASSSPGQGFGYTF
TGTGCCAGCAGTTCCCCGGGACAGGGGTTTGGCTACACCTTC
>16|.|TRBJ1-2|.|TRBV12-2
CASRLAFTGSDYGYTF
TGTGCAAGTCGCTTAGCGTTCACAGGGTCTGACTATGGCTACACCTTC
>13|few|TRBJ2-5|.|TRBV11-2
CASNAGQQETQYF
TGTGCCAGCAACGCGGGACAGCAAGAGACCCAGTACTTC
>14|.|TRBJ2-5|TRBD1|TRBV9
CASSEGQLLETQYF
TGTGCCAGCAGCGAGGGACAGCTCTTGGAGACCCAGTACTTC
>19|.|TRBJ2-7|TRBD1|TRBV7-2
CASSFAPAADRGPSGEQYF
TGTGCCAGCAGCTTCGCTCCGGCAGCTGACAGGGGGCCATCGGGTGAGCAGTACTTC
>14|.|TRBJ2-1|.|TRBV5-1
CASSLRGYYNEQFF
TGCGCCAGCAGCTTGAGAGGATACTACAATGAGCAGTTCTTC
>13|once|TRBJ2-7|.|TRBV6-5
CASSRIGKPEQYF
TGTGCCAGCAGCCGCATCGGGAAACCCGAGCAGTACTTC